What follows are 10 T cell receptor beta chains derived from one specimen sequenced in a study of cytomegalovirus exposure and HLA in healthy donors. Primers included in the PCR were 60 Vbeta and 13 Jbeta primers. Assay: immunoSEQ multiplex PCR; the TCRdb copy retains only in-frame clones and omits some. The specimen's table records just under 65,000 clones. What was sequenced was PBMCs. These receptors originate from a boy between 10 and 17 years old in good health and CMV-seronegative.

The V gene is TRBV7-2, the J gene TRBJ2-5; D possibly corresponds to TRBD2 (5 bases). Germline lookup yields CDR1 SGHTA and CDR2 FQGNSA. This CDR3 is 16 amino acids long. Between the trimmed V and J ends, which lost 5 bases and 1 base, there was a span of 17 bases. The CDR3 protein is CASSGPGTTAQETQYF. The CDR3 DNA reads TGTGCCAGCAGCGGCCCGGGAACCACCGCCCAAGAGACCCAGTACTTC.

The chain couples TRBV19 to TRBJ1-2; 10 bases line up with TRBD1. Germline values: CDR1 LNHDA, CDR2 SQIVND (reference sequence). The CDR3 consists of 14 residues. V lost 5 bases, J lost 4 bases, and 4 bases stayed unmatched. CDR3 nucleotide sequence: TGTGCCAGTAGTGTGACAGGGGGCGCCTATGGCTACACCTTC. Its protein is CASSVTGGAYGYTF.

This sequence joins TRBV5-4 and TRBJ2-6; D perhaps matches TRBD1 (5 bases). The V end was cut by 4 bases, the J end by 0 bases, with 14 bases between. The germline CDR1 and CDR2 sequences are SGHNT and YYREEE (reference sequence). This CDR3 contains 17 residues. The CDR3 spells CASSTRRGNSGANVLTF. The DNA of the CDR3 is TGTGCCAGCAGCACCCGTAGGGGTAACTCTGGGGCCAACGTCCTGACTTTC.

The chain employs TRBV14 and TRBJ2-1, with 10 positions matching TRBD1. Trimming took 1 base from V and 9 from J; bases not matched to a gene: 9. CDR1 is SGHDN and CDR2 is FVKESK in the germline V gene. This CDR3 is built from 16 residues. In DNA, the CDR3 is TGTGCCAGCAGCCAAGCGCCGGGACAGGGGTATGGTGAGCAGTTCTTC. Its translation is CASSQAPGQGYGEQFF. Full variable domain (missing parts from reference TRBV14 and TRBJ2-1): EAGVTQFPSHSVIEKGQTVTLRCDPISGHDNLYWYRRVMGKEIKFLLHFVKESKQDESGMPNNRFLAERTGGTYSTLKVQPAELEDSGVYFCASSQAPGQGYGEQFFGPGTRLTVL.

V usage is TRBV29-1 and J usage is TRBJ2-1, with D tentatively TRBD1 (6 bases). Germline V gene data show CDR1 as SQVTM and CDR2 as ANQGSEA. The CDR3 is 14 amino acids. V shed 3 bases and J shed 3 bases, with 12 bases lying between them. The CDR3: CSVEGALGYNEQFF. The CDR3 region has the DNA TGCAGCGTTGAGGGGGCCCTTGGCTACAATGAGCAGTTCTTC.

V gene TRBV10-3 combines with J gene TRBJ1-3; D might be TRBD1 (6 bases). The V gene's germline CDR1 is ENHRY and CDR2 SYGVKD. The CDR3 loop spans 16 amino acids. V lost 4 bases and J lost 0, with 13 bases in between. The DNA of the CDR3 is TGTGCCATCAGTGGGACAGTTTTATCCTCTGGAAACACCATATATTTT. Translating gives CAISGTVLSSGNTIYF.

The chain couples TRBV19 to TRBJ1-1; 12 bases are a match to TRBD1. V shed 6 bases and J 3 bases; nucleotides not matched to a gene: 5. CDR1 and CDR2 from the germline V gene are LNHDA and SQIVND (reference sequence). The CDR3 has 15 residues. CDR3 residues: CASRGTGGVDTEAFF. CDR3 in DNA: TGTGCCAGTAGGGGGACAGGGGGCGTTGACACTGAAGCTTTCTTT. Based on the CDR3 plus reference TRBV19 and TRBJ1-1, the full variable domain is DGGITQSPKYLFRKEGQNVTLSCEQNLNHDAMYWYRQDPGQGLRLIYYSQIVNDFQKGDIAEGYSVSREKKESFPLTVTSAQKNPTAFYLCASRGTGGVDTEAFFGQGTRLTVV.

The V gene is TRBV5-1, the J gene TRBJ2-7, with D tentatively TRBD1 (5 bases). From germline, CDR1 is SGHRS and CDR2 YFSETQ. V gave up 3 bases and J gave up 0 bases, with 25 bases separating them. The CDR3 is 19 amino acids. CDR3: CASSSASTVGPTISYEQYF. CDR3 nucleotide sequence: TGCGCCAGCAGCTCGGCTTCGACAGTGGGCCCAACCATCTCCTACGAGCAGTACTTC. Looking up the rest from reference TRBV5-1 and TRBJ2-7 gives the full variable domain: KAGVTQTPRYLIKTRGQQVTLSCSPISGHRSVSWYQQTPGQGLQFLFEYFSETQRNKGNFPGRFSGRQFSNSRSEMNVSTLELGDSALYLCASSSASTVGPTISYEQYFGPGTRLTVT.

V and J are TRBV18 and TRBJ2-6, with 7 nucleotides matching TRBD1. Trimming at V came to 2 bases and at J to 6 bases, leaving 10 bases not matched to a gene. The CDR3 sequence is 17 residues long. Germline CDR1 is KGHSH and CDR2 is LQKENI. This chain's CDR3 is CASSPMDRSSLANVLTF. The CDR3 bases are TGTGCCAGCTCACCAATGGACAGGAGTTCTTTGGCCAACGTCCTGACTTTC.

The rearrangement joins TRBV10-2 to TRBJ2-7; 7 positions match TRBD1. CDR1 and CDR2 from the germline V gene are WSHSY and SAAADI. The CDR3 consists of 13 residues. Trimming cost V 8 bases and J 5 bases; bases outside gene matches: 9. CDR3 protein: CASSRDSPNEQYF. CDR3 in DNA: TGCGCCAGCTCCCGGGACAGCCCTAACGAGCAGTACTTC.